These 26 T cell receptor beta chains were sequenced from one sample in a study of early T cells in non-severe SARS-CoV-2 infection. TCRdb itself ran the 5' RACE reads through MiXCR, one entry per CDR3 protein. The data show about 77,000 distinct CDR3 sequences, roughly 5.3% seen once. Sequenced material: whole blood, taken at baseline. The receptors originated from an adult who was a healthcare worker with PCR-confirmed SARS-CoV-2 infection or an uninfected control (not recorded which).

This clonotype was observed at least ten times. The chain couples TRBV30 to TRBJ2-3, with 12 nucleotides matching TRBD2. The germline CDR1 and CDR2 sequences are GTSNPN and SVGIG (reference sequence). V lost 8 bases to trimming and J lost 3 bases; unmatched junction nucleotides: 3. The CDR3 loop spans 13 amino acids. The CDR3 bases are TGTGCCCACGGGACTAGCGGGACAGATACGCAGTATTTT. This gives the protein CAHGTSGTDTQYF.

Ten or more counts support this clonotype. This chain uses TRBV30 with TRBJ1-4, with D possibly being TRBD1 (5 bases). The CDR3 contains 13 residues. The V gene lost 8 bases and the J gene lost 8 bases, with 18 bases spanning the gap. CDR1 GTSNPN and CDR2 SVGIG come from the germline V gene (reference sequence). CDR3 sequence reads: CAAERGSKEKLFF. The DNA for the CDR3 is TGTGCCGCGGAGCGGGGGTCGAAAGAAAAACTGTTTTTT.

This clonotype was counted at least ten times. The chain carries TRBV19 and TRBJ2-1; 8 nucleotides agree with TRBD2. Germline lookup yields CDR1 LNHDA and CDR2 SQIVND (reference sequence). V dropped 1 base and J dropped 7; count of bases not matched to a gene: 3. The CDR3 runs 14 residues. CDR3 amino acids: CASSIGASGNEQFF. CDR3 DNA: TGTGCCAGTAGTATAGGGGCTAGCGGGAATGAGCAGTTCTTC.

In its sample, this clonotype was seen many times. The CDR3 DNA is TGTGCCAGCAGTCTGGGGCCTCTGAACGGCTACACCTTC. The encoded protein is CASSLGPLNGYTF. The V gene is TRBV27, the J gene TRBJ1-2; a weak D match, TRBD1 (5 bases). The length of the CDR3 is 13 residues. Germline CDR1 reads MNHEY; CDR2 reads SMNVEV (reference sequence). Between the trimmed V and J ends, which lost 5 bases and 8 bases, there was a span of 15 bases.

This clonotype was observed many times. This chain connects TRBV12-3 or TRBV12-4 to TRBJ2-7, with unresolved D. The CDR3 is 13 amino acids. V dropped 2 bases and J dropped 1 base, with 6 bases sitting between them. Here the CDR3 DNA reads TGTGCCAGCAGTTTACGCCCGTCCTACGAGCAGTACTTC. This gives the protein CASSLRPSYEQYF.

At least ten counts were recorded for this clonotype. V and J are TRBV7-9 and TRBJ2-2; D might be TRBD2 (5 bases). Germline values: CDR1 SEHNR, CDR2 FQNEAQ (reference sequence). The CDR3 consists of 15 residues. With 5 bases removed from V and 7 bases from J, the gap between germline ends came to 17 bases. As DNA, the CDR3 is TGTGCCAGCAGCAACCCTTACGGGGAGAGCGGGGAGCTGTTTTTT. Amino acids: CASSNPYGESGELFF. Using reference TRBV7-9 and TRBJ2-2 for the parts outside the CDR3, the full variable domain is DTGVSQNPRHKITKRGQNVTFRCDPISEHNRLYWYRQTLGQGPEFLTYFQNEAQLEKSRLLSDRFSAERPKGSFSTLEIQRTEQGDSAMYLCASSNPYGESGELFFGEGSRLTVL.

A word on this clonotype: A read error may be the cause here, since a much bigger clone is one base away. V is TRBV11-2 and J is TRBJ2-7; D remains ambiguous. The length of the CDR3 is 18 residues. Germline assignment: CDR1 SGHAT and CDR2 FQNNGV. V was clipped by 5 bases and J by 0 bases, with 23 bases between them. The CDR3: CASSHHGLTPQSSYEQYF. The CDR3 DNA follows: TGTGCCAGCAGCCACCACGGCCTGACACCCCAAAGCTCCTACGAGCAGTACTTC. Full variable domain (rest looked up from reference TRBV11-2 and TRBJ2-7): EAGVAQSPRYKIIEKRQSVAFWCNPISGHATLYWYQQILGQGPKLLIQFQNNGVVDDSQLPKDRFSAERLKGVDSTLKIQPAKLEDSAVYLCASSHHGLTPQSSYEQYFGPGTRLTVT.

The chain couples TRBV28 to TRBJ1-1; D remains unclear. CDR3 length: 13 residues. Looked up from germline, CDR1 is MDHEN and CDR2 is SYDVKM. V was trimmed by 6 bases and J by 1 base, leaving 9 bases between them. The CDR3 protein is CASRPGPNTEAFF. CDR3 DNA sequence: TGTGCCAGCAGACCAGGACCGAACACTGAAGCTTTCTTT.

This clonotype was picked up a small number of times. The chain couples TRBV14 to TRBJ2-3, with 7 bases fitting TRBD1. Germline CDR1 reads SGHDN; CDR2 reads FVKESK. The CDR3 extends over 14 amino acids. With 5 bases clipped from V and 2 bases from J, the junction kept 4 bases outside the gene matches. The CDR3 DNA reads as TGTGCCAGCAGCGAGGACAGGCCCACAGATACGCAGTATTTT. It is translated as CASSEDRPTDTQYF.

This clonotype was detected ten times or more. This chain links TRBV11-3 with TRBJ2-7; 9 positions match TRBD1. Per germline, CDR1 SGHNT and CDR2 YENEEA. The CDR3 covers 15 residues. The trim removed 5 bases at V and 0 bases at J, leaving 5 bases unmatched. CDR3 bases: TGTGCCAGCAGCCCCCGGACAGGGGACTCCTACGAGCAGTACTTC. It codes for CASSPRTGDSYEQYF. The variable domain in full, with the rest retrieved from reference TRBV11-3 and TRBJ2-7, is EAGVVQSPRYKIIEKKQPVAFWCNPISGHNTLYWYLQNLGQGPELLIRYENEEAVDDSQLPKDRFSAERLKGVDSTLKIQPAELGDSAVYLCASSPRTGDSYEQYFGPGTRLTVT.

The sample holds many counts of this clonotype. V and J are TRBV5-8 and TRBJ1-4; no clear D. Germline lookup yields CDR1 SGHTS and CDR2 YDEGEE. This CDR3 has 12 amino acids. Trimming left V 4 bases short and J 10 bases short, with 11 bases between. For the CDR3, the DNA is TGTGCCAGCAGCGTCTGGGCTGGAAAACTGTTTTTT. It yields the protein CASSVWAGKLFF. Full variable domain (rest looked up from reference TRBV5-8 and TRBJ1-4): EAGVTQSPTHLIKTRGQQATLRCSPISGHTSVYWYQQALGLGLQFLLWYDEGEERNRGNFPPRFSGRQFPNYSSELNVNALELEDSALYLCASSVWAGKLFFGSGTQLSVL.

This clonotype was counted between two and nine times. The chain links TRBV4-1 to TRBJ1-3; no reliable D call. Trimming took off 10 bases at V and 0 bases at J, with 13 bases between the two ends. The CDR3 extends over 14 amino acids. Germline values: CDR1 MGHRA, CDR2 YSYEKL. The CDR3 nucleotides read TGCGCCATCGCTAACGAGGCCTCTGGAAACACCATATATTTT. This encodes CAIANEASGNTIYF.

The V call is TRBV25-1, the J call TRBJ1-2; D gene ambiguous. The CDR3 has 14 residues. V lost 6 bases, J lost 8 bases, and 19 bases lay in between. Germline V gene sequence: CDR1 MGHDK, CDR2 SYGVNS. The CDR3: CASSATLFTGGYTF. The CDR3 DNA is TGTGCCAGCAGCGCTACACTGTTTACCGGCGGCTACACCTTC.

This clonotype was counted a few times. The V and J genes are TRBV25-1 and TRBJ2-5, with D unresolved. CDR1 is MGHDK and CDR2 is SYGVNS in the germline V gene. V was shortened by 5 bases and J by 0 bases, with 10 bases between the two germline ends. The CDR3 is made up of 14 amino acids. This CDR3 is CASSPGLYQETQYF. The CDR3 DNA reads TGTGCCAGCAGTCCCGGATTGTACCAAGAGACCCAGTACTTC.

This clonotype appeared a few times. V usage is TRBV15 and J usage is TRBJ2-3; 9 positions agree with TRBD2. The germline V gene has CDR1 LNHNV and CDR2 YYDKDF (reference sequence). The CDR3 sequence is 19 residues long. The J segment lost 2 bases and the V segment lost 2 bases, leaving 14 bases of the junction unmatched. Here the CDR3 reads CATSRLPGRTSAYTDTQYF. The CDR3 DNA reads as TGTGCCACCAGCAGACTCCCCGGACGGACTAGCGCATACACAGATACGCAGTATTTT.

This clonotype was seen ten or more times. V gene TRBV28 combines with J gene TRBJ2-7, with TRBD1 matching 11 bases. Germline CDR1 is MDHEN and CDR2 is SYDVKM. The CDR3 extends over 18 amino acids. The V and J ends lost 6 bases and 6 bases, in that order; junction bases with no gene match: 19. CDR3 nucleotides: TGTGCCAGCAGACCTGCCCCCGGACAGGGGGCATCTTTTCTCGAGCAGTACTTC. Translation: CASRPAPGQGASFLEQYF. The full variable domain, its missing parts supplied by reference TRBV28 and TRBJ2-7, is DVKVTQSSRYLVKRTGEKVFLECVQDMDHENMFWYRQDPGLGLRLIYFSYDVKMKEKGDIPEGYSVSREKKERFSLILESASTNQTSMYLCASRPAPGQGASFLEQYFGPGTRLTVT.

By share, this clonotype counts as medium-sized. The chain carries TRBV28 and TRBJ2-2; no definite D call. The V end was cut by 7 bases, the J end by 5 bases, with 11 bases between. Germline V CDR1 and CDR2: MDHEN, SYDVKM. The length of the CDR3 is 13 residues. CDR3 amino acids: CASTSRVTGELFF. In nucleotides, the CDR3 is TGTGCCAGCACTTCTAGGGTTACCGGGGAGCTGTTTTTT.

This clonotype turned up a few times. The chain joins TRBV12-3 or TRBV12-4 to TRBJ2-1, with D tentatively TRBD1 or TRBD2 (5 bases each). The CDR3 contains 15 residues. Trimming removed 3 bases at V and 0 bases at J, with 9 bases between. CDR3 in DNA: TGTGCCAGCAGTTTTTGGGGGAGCTCCTACAATGAGCAGTTCTTC. Protein: CASSFWGSSYNEQFF.

This clonotype was seen ten or more times. This sequence joins TRBV12-3 or TRBV12-4 and TRBJ2-5; D is uncertain. This CDR3 comprises 11 residues. The V end lost 6 bases, the J end lost 2 bases, and 4 bases lay between the germline ends. CDR3 sequence: CASSIQETQYF. The CDR3 bases are TGTGCCAGCAGCATTCAAGAGACCCAGTACTTC.

The rearrangement links TRBV5-1 to TRBJ1-2; D ambiguous. CDR1 and CDR2 (germline): SGHRS, YFSETQ. This CDR3 is built from 15 residues. Trimming pared 4 bases from V and 2 bases from J, leaving 15 bases between. This CDR3 reads CASSVDGPSNYGYTF. The CDR3 DNA follows: TGCGCCAGCAGCGTCGACGGACCCTCGAACTATGGCTACACCTTC.

This clonotype was recorded at least ten times. This chain links TRBV12-3 or TRBV12-4 with TRBJ2-7; possibly TRBD2 for D (6 bases). Trimming pared 5 bases from V and 0 bases from J, leaving 17 bases between. The CDR3 consists of 16 residues. The chain's CDR3 is CASSPWTTSFSYEQYF. CDR3 nucleotide sequence: TGTGCCAGCAGTCCTTGGACTACCTCCTTCTCCTACGAGCAGTACTTC.

The gene calls are TRBV30 and TRBJ1-1, with D hard to call. Germline V CDR1 and CDR2: GTSNPN, SVGIG (reference sequence). The CDR3 extends over 15 amino acids. V was shortened by 4 bases and J by 3 bases, with 18 bases between the two germline ends. CDR3 region: CAWTRASRRDTEAFF. The CDR3 DNA sequence: TGTGCCTGGACCCGTGCCTCCCGACGGGACACTGAAGCTTTCTTT.

This clonotype has a count of ten or more. This chain uses TRBV29-1 with TRBJ2-7, with 7 positions matching TRBD2. V was clipped by 6 bases and J by 3 bases; unmatched bases: 5. This CDR3 comprises 12 residues. Germline values: CDR1 SQVTM, CDR2 ANQGSEA. CDR3 protein: CSVAGLYYEQYF. The CDR3 region has the DNA TGCAGCGTCGCGGGACTATACTACGAGCAGTACTTC.

This clonotype was seen more than once but under ten times. The V call is TRBV28, the J call TRBJ2-7, with 11 bases aligning to TRBD2. With V trimmed by 0 bases and J by 5 bases, 0 bases remained unmatched. The CDR3 length is 14 residues. The germline V gene has CDR1 MDHEN and CDR2 SYDVKM. The CDR3 is CASSLWTSGDEQYF. CDR3 nucleotides: TGTGCCAGCAGTTTATGGACTAGCGGGGACGAGCAGTACTTC.

This clonotype has ten or more counts. V usage is TRBV20-1 and J usage is TRBJ1-2; D perhaps matches TRBD1 (6 bases). The germline V gene encodes CDR1 DFQATT and CDR2 SNEGSKA (reference sequence). The CDR3 totals 13 residues. Trimming left V 3 bases short and J 8 bases short, with 16 bases between. The CDR3 sequence: CSASVQGRRGYTF. In DNA form, the CDR3 reads TGCAGTGCTAGTGTGCAGGGGCGGAGGGGCTACACCTTC.

There are many counts of this clonotype. V gene TRBV10-3 combines with J gene TRBJ2-2; unclear D gene. This CDR3 is built from 14 residues. The ends were cut back, 3 bases at V and 0 bases at J, with 5 bases in the middle. CDR1 ENHRY and CDR2 SYGVKD come from the germline V gene. CDR3 nucleotide sequence: TGTGCCATCAGTGAACTGGCGAACACCGGGGAGCTGTTTTTT. Its protein product is CAISELANTGELFF.